These 22 T cell receptor beta chains came from one sample sequenced in a study of blood T cell repertoires in COVID-19 (dated by TCRdb to about 2020). Library preparation used the immunoSEQ multiplex PCR assay. TCRdb's version of the immuneACCESS table is confined to in-frame rearrangements and falls short of the full clone set. An unresolved V gene accounts for under half of the shortfall where checked; the remainder is of unknown origin. The sample table records some 66,000 clones; 85% to 95% of these occur just once. The ten largest clones capture roughly 3% of the sample. Sequenced material: peripheral blood. The receptor source for this set is a man between 65 and 85 years old with active COVID-19.

The chain is built from TRBV25-1 and TRBJ1-4; 9 bases fit TRBD1. The CDR3 totals 17 residues. J gave up 6 bases and V 3 bases, and 11 bases lay outside the gene matches. CDR1 and CDR2 (germline): MGHDK, SYGVNS. Written as DNA, the CDR3 is TGTGCCAGCAGTGAGGGGGTCCCGGGACAGGGCCATGAAAAACTGTTTTTT. It translates to CASSEGVPGQGHEKLFF. Drawing the rest from reference TRBV25-1 and TRBJ1-4, the complete variable domain is EADIYQTPRYLVIGTGKKITLECSQTMGHDKMYWYQQDPGMELHLIHYSYGVNSTEKGDLSSESTVSRIRTEHFPLTLESARPSHTSQYLCASSEGVPGQGHEKLFFGSGTQLSVL.

This rearrangement joins TRBV7-9 to TRBJ2-5, with D unresolved. Germline CDR1 is SEHNR and CDR2 is FQNEAQ (reference sequence). The length of the CDR3 is 15 residues. Trimming removed 1 base from V and 2 bases from J, with 11 bases in between. CDR3 coding DNA: TGTGCCAGCAGCTTAGTACGGCAGACACAAGAGACCCAGTACTTC. Protein: CASSLVRQTQETQYF.

The chain combines TRBV6-6 with TRBJ1-6; D gene ambiguous. Trimming removed 7 bases from V and 6 bases from J, with 10 bases in between. The CDR3 runs 13 residues. The germline V gene encodes CDR1 MNHNY and CDR2 SVGAGI (reference sequence). CDR3 nucleotide sequence: TGTGCCAGCAATCCCACATCTAATTCACCCCTCCACTTT. It is translated as CASNPTSNSPLHF.

This sequence joins TRBV24-1 and TRBJ2-3, with 9 bases lining up with TRBD1. The germline V gene encodes CDR1 KGHDR and CDR2 SFDVKD. The CDR3 runs to 16 residues. V was clipped by 4 bases and J by 4 bases; unmatched bases: 8. The CDR3 DNA follows: TGTGCCACCAGTGACCCTGTGACAGGGGGGGCAGATACGCAGTATTTT. Amino acid sequence: CATSDPVTGGADTQYF.

The table lists this clone with a count of one. The CDR3 loop is CASSGQSGSAEAFF. CDR3 in DNA: TGTGCCAGCAGCGGACAAAGCGGGAGCGCTGAAGCTTTCTTT. The chain uses TRBV11-2 and TRBJ1-1; weak D call: TRBD1 (5 bases). The length of the CDR3 is 14 residues. Trimming removed 5 bases at V and 6 bases at J, with 16 bases between. Germline CDR1 is SGHAT and CDR2 is FQNNGV.

V usage is TRBV3-1 (or the pseudogene TRBV3-2) and J usage is TRBJ1-3, with a tentative D call TRBD1 (5 bases). V lost 0 bases to trimming and J lost 0 bases, with 9 bases between them. This CDR3 region has 16 residues. Germline CDR1 is LGHDT and CDR2 is YNNKEL (reference sequence). The chain's CDR3 is CASSQEGVYSGNTIYF. In nucleotides, the CDR3 is TGTGCCAGCAGCCAAGAAGGGGTATACTCTGGAAACACCATATATTTT.

CDR3 nucleotide sequence: TGCGCCAGCAGCTTGGGGTCGGCGGCCTCTGGAAACACCATATATTTT. Protein sequence: CASSLGSAASGNTIYF. The chain joins TRBV5-1 to TRBJ1-3; D unresolved. CDR1 is SGHRS and CDR2 is YFSETQ in the germline V gene. The CDR3 loop spans 16 amino acids. The V end was cut by 0 bases, the J end by 0 bases, with 10 bases between.

The V call is TRBV6-5, the J call TRBJ2-2, with a possible D match to TRBD2 (5 bases). CDR1 MNHEY and CDR2 SVGAGI come from the germline V gene. This CDR3 spans 14 amino acids. V lost 6 bases and J lost 0, with 8 bases in between. CDR3 sequence (DNA): TGTGCCAGCAGCTCCGGGACGAACACCGGGGAGCTGTTTTTT. Its translation is CASSSGTNTGELFF.

The gene calls are TRBV2 and TRBJ2-5, with 7 bases lining up with TRBD2. J was trimmed by 4 bases and V by 7 bases; bases with no gene match: 12. CDR1 is SNHLY and CDR2 is FYNNEI in the germline V gene. The CDR3 has 15 amino acids. The CDR3 is CASTRTGTNLETQYF. The CDR3 region has the DNA TGTGCCAGCACTCGCACCGGGACTAACCTAGAGACCCAGTACTTC.

The genes are TRBV27 and TRBJ1-1; D might be TRBD1 (5 bases). This CDR3 region has 16 residues. Germline lookup yields CDR1 MNHEY and CDR2 SMNVEV (reference sequence). V lost 5 bases to trimming and J lost 1 base, with 17 bases between them. CDR3 nucleotide sequence: TGTGCCAGCAGTATGCGGCTCCTGGGGGGGAACACTGAAGCTTTCTTT. Its protein product is CASSMRLLGGNTEAFF.

The V gene is TRBV5-6, the J gene TRBJ2-1, with D maybe TRBD2 (7 bases). This CDR3 is built from 14 residues. The V end was cut by 0 bases, the J end by 7 bases, with 11 bases between. CDR1 is SGHDT and CDR2 is YYEEEE in the germline V gene. This CDR3 reads CASSLARGANEQFF. CDR3 nucleotides: TGTGCCAGCAGCTTGGCCCGGGGGGCGAATGAGCAGTTCTTC.

This clone has only one observation. V usage is TRBV3-1 (or the pseudogene TRBV3-2) and J usage is TRBJ2-3; a possible D gene is TRBD2 (6 bases). The germline V gene encodes CDR1 LGHDT and CDR2 YNNKEL (reference sequence). V lost 0 bases and J 4 bases, leaving 11 bases between the germline ends. This CDR3 contains 15 residues. CDR3 in DNA: TGTGCCAGCAGCCAAGATGGAGGGATGGCAGATACGCAGTATTTT. This encodes CASSQDGGMADTQYF.

The V and J genes are TRBV27 and TRBJ2-3, with 9 bases aligning to TRBD1. Germline trimming cut 5 bases from V and 0 bases from J; bases unmatched to any gene: 6. The CDR3 covers 16 residues. CDR1 MNHEY and CDR2 SMNVEV come from the germline V gene (reference sequence). The CDR3 DNA reads TGTGCCAGCAGTCCGTTAGGACAGGGGAGCACAGATACGCAGTATTTT. Translated, it gives CASSPLGQGSTDTQYF.

The V call is TRBV28, the J call TRBJ2-4; 7 bases fit TRBD1. Trimming at V came to 6 bases and at J to 7 bases, leaving 6 bases not matched to a gene. The CDR3 is made up of 13 amino acids. Germline CDR1 and CDR2: MDHEN and SYDVKM. This CDR3 is CASSKTGINIQYF. For the CDR3, the DNA is TGTGCCAGCAGCAAGACAGGGATTAACATTCAGTACTTC.

The rearrangement uses TRBV11-2 and TRBJ2-7, with D unclear. Per the germline V gene, CDR1 is SGHAT and CDR2 is FQNNGV. The CDR3 has 10 residues. V was shortened by 3 bases and J by 7 bases, with 4 bases between the two germline ends. For the CDR3, the DNA is TGTGCCAGCAGCTTGAGGGAGCAGTACTTC. Translated, it gives CASSLREQYF.

This clone was recorded once. This chain joins TRBV7-9 and TRBJ1-2; TRBD1 is a possible D gene (6 bases). Germline values: CDR1 SEHNR, CDR2 FQNEAQ (reference sequence). The CDR3 sequence is 12 residues long. V lost 10 bases to trimming and J lost 3 bases, with 12 bases between them. In DNA, the CDR3 is TGTGCCACCAACACAGGGCACTATGGCTACACCTTC. This codes for CATNTGHYGYTF. The full variable domain, with the rest looked up from reference TRBV7-9 and TRBJ1-2, is DTGVSQNPRHKITKRGQNVTFRCDPISEHNRLYWYRQTLGQGPEFLTYFQNEAQLEKSRLLSDRFSAERPKGSFSTLEIQRTEQGDSAMYLCATNTGHYGYTFGSGTRLTVV.

This chain connects TRBV5-1 to TRBJ2-6; 7 nucleotides match TRBD2. V gave up 7 bases and J gave up 2 bases; unmatched junction bases: 3. The germline gives CDR1 SGHRS, CDR2 YFSETQ. There are 14 residues in the CDR3. The CDR3 bases are TGCGCCAGCCTCGCGGGGGCTGGGGCCAACGTCCTGACTTTC. Protein product: CASLAGAGANVLTF.

The rearrangement joins TRBV7-6 to TRBJ1-2, with 10 bases that match TRBD1. Germline values: CDR1 SGHVS, CDR2 FNYEAQ. Trimming cost V 3 bases and J 2 bases; bases outside gene matches: 3. The CDR3 sequence is 15 residues long. The CDR3 loop reads CASSLGQGTNYGYTF. The CDR3 DNA sequence: TGTGCCAGCAGCTTGGGACAGGGGACGAACTATGGCTACACCTTC.

The chain is built from TRBV27 and TRBJ1-6; D gene ambiguous. In germline, CDR1 is MNHEY, CDR2 SMNVEV (reference sequence). This CDR3 is 15 amino acids long. V was clipped by 2 bases and J by 5 bases, with 10 bases between them. The CDR3 sequence is CASSLLTDDNSPLHF. CDR3 DNA sequence: TGTGCCAGCAGTTTACTCACAGATGATAATTCACCCCTCCACTTT.

This sequence joins TRBV2 and TRBJ2-1, with TRBD2 matching 9 bases. V trimming: 8 bases; J trimming: 1 base; junction bases outside the gene matches: 9. The V gene's germline CDR1 is SNHLY and CDR2 FYNNEI. The CDR3 consists of 16 residues. CDR3 coding DNA: TGTGCCAGCCCATCCGGGGCGGGGGGGTCCTACAATGAGCAGTTCTTC. It specifies CASPSGAGGSYNEQFF.

Worth noting for this clone: An end of the junction differs from the germline gene, which may be a read error. The chain has TRBV7-9 and TRBJ2-7; 10 nucleotides match TRBD1. The CDR3 is 13 residues long. Germline V gene data show CDR1 as SEHNR and CDR2 as FQNEAQ (reference sequence). In nucleotides, the CDR3 is TGTGCCAGCAGCCGAGAAGCCGGGACAGGGGTCATATTC. It yields the protein CASSREAGTGVIF. Complete variable domain (other parts from reference TRBV7-9 and TRBJ2-7): DTGVSQNPRHKITKRGQNVTFRCDPISEHNRLYWYRQTLGQGPEFLTYFQNEAQLEKSRLLSDRFSAERPKGSFSTLEIQRTEQGDSAMYLCASSREAGTGVIFGPGTRLTVT.

J is TRBJ2-3 and V is TRBV6-5, with TRBD2 matching over 9 bases. Germline loops: CDR1 MNHEY, CDR2 SVGAGI. The trim removed 4 bases at V and 5 bases at J, leaving 7 bases unmatched. The CDR3 totals 15 residues. Here the CDR3 DNA reads TGTGCCAGCAGTTCCGCGGGGGGGCCGGTAGATACGCAGTATTTT. Protein product: CASSSAGGPVDTQYF.